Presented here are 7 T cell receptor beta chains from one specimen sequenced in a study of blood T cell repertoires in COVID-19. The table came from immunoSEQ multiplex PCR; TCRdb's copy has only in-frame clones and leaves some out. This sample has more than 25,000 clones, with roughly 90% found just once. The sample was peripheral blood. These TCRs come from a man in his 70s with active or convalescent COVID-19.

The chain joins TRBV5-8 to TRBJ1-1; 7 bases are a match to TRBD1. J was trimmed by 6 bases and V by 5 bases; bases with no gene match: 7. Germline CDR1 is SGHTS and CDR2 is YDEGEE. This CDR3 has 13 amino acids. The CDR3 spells CASRERGLAEAFF. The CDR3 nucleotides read TGTGCCAGCAGGGAAAGGGGGCTGGCTGAAGCTTTCTTT. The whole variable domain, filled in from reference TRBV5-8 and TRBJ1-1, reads EAGVTQSPTHLIKTRGQQATLRCSPISGHTSVYWYQQALGLGLQFLLWYDEGEERNRGNFPPRFSGRQFPNYSSELNVNALELEDSALYLCASRERGLAEAFFGQGTRLTVV.

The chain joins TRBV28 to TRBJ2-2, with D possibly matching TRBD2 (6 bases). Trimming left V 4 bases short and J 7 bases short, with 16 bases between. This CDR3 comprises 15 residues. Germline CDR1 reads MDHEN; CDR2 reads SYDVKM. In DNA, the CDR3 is TGTGCCAGCAGTTCCCCGGGACTCCAAGGCGGGGAGCTGTTTTTT. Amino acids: CASSSPGLQGGELFF.

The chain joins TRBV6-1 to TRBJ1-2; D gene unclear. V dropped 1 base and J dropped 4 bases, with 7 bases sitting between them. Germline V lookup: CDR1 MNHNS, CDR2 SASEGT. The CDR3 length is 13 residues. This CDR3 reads CASSEGAGYGYTF. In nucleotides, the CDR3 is TGTGCCAGCAGTGAAGGGGCGGGCTATGGCTACACCTTC.

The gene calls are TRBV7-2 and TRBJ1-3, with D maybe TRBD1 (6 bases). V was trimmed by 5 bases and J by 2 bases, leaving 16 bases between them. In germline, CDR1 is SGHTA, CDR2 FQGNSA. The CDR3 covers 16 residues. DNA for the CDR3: TGTGCCAGCAGCCAAATTTCAGGGGTACCTGGAAACACCATATATTTT. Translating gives CASSQISGVPGNTIYF.

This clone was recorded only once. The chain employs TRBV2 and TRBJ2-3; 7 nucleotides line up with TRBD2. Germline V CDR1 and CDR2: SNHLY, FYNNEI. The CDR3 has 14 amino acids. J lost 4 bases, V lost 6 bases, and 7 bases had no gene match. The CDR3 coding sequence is TGTGCCAGCAGGAGGGAGGGCCTCTCAGATACGCAGTATTTT. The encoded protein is CASRREGLSDTQYF.

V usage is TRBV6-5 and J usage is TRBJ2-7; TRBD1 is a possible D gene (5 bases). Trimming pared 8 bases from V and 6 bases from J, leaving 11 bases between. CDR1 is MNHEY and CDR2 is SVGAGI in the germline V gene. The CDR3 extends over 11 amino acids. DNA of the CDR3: TGTGCCAGCGGCCAGGGCATCGAGCAGTACTTC. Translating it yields CASGQGIEQYF.

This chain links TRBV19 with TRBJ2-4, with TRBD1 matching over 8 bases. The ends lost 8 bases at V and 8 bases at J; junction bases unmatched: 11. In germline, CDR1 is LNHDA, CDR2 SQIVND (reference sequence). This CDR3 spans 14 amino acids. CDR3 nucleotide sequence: TGTGCCAGTGCGACAGGGGTTTACTCAGACATTCAGTACTTC. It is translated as CASATGVYSDIQYF.